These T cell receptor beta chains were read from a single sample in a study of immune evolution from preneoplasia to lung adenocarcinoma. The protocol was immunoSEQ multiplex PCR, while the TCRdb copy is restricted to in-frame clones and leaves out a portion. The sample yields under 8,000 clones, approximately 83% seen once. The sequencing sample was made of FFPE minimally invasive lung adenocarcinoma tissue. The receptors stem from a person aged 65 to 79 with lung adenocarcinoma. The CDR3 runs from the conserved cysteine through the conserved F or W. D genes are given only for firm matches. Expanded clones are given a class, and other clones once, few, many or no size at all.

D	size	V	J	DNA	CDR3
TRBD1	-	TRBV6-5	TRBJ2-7	TGTGCCAGCAGTTACCGGGACAGACTTTTCTACAAGCAGTACTTC	CASSYRDRLFYKQYF
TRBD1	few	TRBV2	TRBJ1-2	TGTGCCAGCAGTCCCACAGGGGGCTTGAACCGCCTTAACTATGGCTACACCTTC	CASSPTGGLNRLNYGYTF
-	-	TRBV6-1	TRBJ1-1	TGTGCCAGCAGTGAAGCTGGACATGACACTGAAGCTTTCTTT	CASSEAGHDTEAFF
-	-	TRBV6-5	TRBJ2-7	TGTGCCAGCAGTTATTCTTGGACAGCCTACGAGCAGTACTTC	CASSYSWTAYEQYF
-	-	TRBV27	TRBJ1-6	TGTGCCAGCAGTTTGTCGGGGGGCTGGAATTCACCCCTCCACTTT	CASSLSGGWNSPLHF
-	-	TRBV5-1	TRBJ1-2	TGCGCCAGCAGCTTGCACAACGCTAACTATGGCTACACCTTC	CASSLHNANYGYTF
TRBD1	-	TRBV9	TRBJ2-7	TGTGCCAGCAGCGATGGACAGGGCGGGTACGAGCAGTACTTC	CASSDGQGGYEQYF
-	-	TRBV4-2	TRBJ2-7	TGTGCCAGCAGCACCCGGGACGGACCCTCCTACGAGCAGTACTTC	CASSTRDGPSYEQYF
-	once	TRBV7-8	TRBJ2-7	TGTGCCAGCAGCTCGGGCTACGATGGCTACGAGCAGTACTTC	CASSSGYDGYEQYF
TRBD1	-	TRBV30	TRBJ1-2	TGTGCCTGGAGCATACAGGGGAACTATGGCTACACCTTC	CAWSIQGNYGYTF
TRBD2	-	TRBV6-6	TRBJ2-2	TGTGCCAGCACCTTTGGGGGGGAGGGTATAACCGGGGAGCTGTTTTTT	CASTFGGEGITGELFF
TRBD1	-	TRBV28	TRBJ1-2	TGTGCCAGCAGCTACGACAGGGTTGATGGCTACACCTTC	CASSYDRVDGYTF
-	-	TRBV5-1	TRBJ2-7	TGCGCCAGCAGCTTTGGGGGAAATGAGCAGTACTTC	CASSFGGNEQYF
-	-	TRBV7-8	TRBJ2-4	TGTGCCAGCAGCTTTCGGGGGCTAGGGAACATTCAGTACTTC	CASSFRGLGNIQYF
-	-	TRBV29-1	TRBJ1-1	TGCAGCGTGGGGGGGGGTATGAACACTGAAGCTTTCTTT	CSVGGGMNTEAFF
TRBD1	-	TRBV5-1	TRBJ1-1	TGCGCCAGCGGCGCGACAGGGCTGAACACTGAAGCTTTCTTT	CASGATGLNTEAFF
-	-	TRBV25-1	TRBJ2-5	TGTGCCAGCAGTGAACCCCACGGAAGAGAGACCCAGTACTTC	CASSEPHGRETQYF
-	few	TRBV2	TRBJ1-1	TGTGCCAGCAGTGGCCAGGGTGGCACTGAAGCTTTCTTT	CASSGQGGTEAFF
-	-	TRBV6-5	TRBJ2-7	TGTGCCAGCAGATCCCCAGCCTACGAGCAGTACTTC	CASRSPAYEQYF
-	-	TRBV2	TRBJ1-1	TGTGCCAGCAGTGGGACTGGGGTGAACACTGAAGCTTTCTTT	CASSGTGVNTEAFF
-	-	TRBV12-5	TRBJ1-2	TGTGCTAGTGGTTTCGACACCCTAGATAACAGTGGCTACACCTTC	CASGFDTLDNSGYTF
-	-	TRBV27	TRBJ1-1	TGTGCCAGCAGACCCCTCACCCTACAGGAGAACACTGAAGCTTTCTTT	CASRPLTLQENTEAFF
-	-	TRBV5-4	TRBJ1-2	TGTGCCAGCAGTACGGACAGTTTTAAAGGCTACACCTTC	CASSTDSFKGYTF
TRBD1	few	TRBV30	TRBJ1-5	TGTGCCTGGAGTGAGTACAGGGGGAGGAATCAGCCCCAGCATTTT	CAWSEYRGRNQPQHF
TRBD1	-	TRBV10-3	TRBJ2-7	TGTGCCATGGGGCGGGGACAGGGTTTCTACGAGCAGTACTTC	CAMGRGQGFYEQYF
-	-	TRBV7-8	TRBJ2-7	TGTGCCAGCAGCTTAGCGCGGCTAGGGCCGACCGAGCAGTACTTC	CASSLARLGPTEQYF
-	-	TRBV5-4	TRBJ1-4	TGTGCCAGCAGTTCACGCCCCCAGGATGAAAAACTGTTTTTT	CASSSRPQDEKLFF
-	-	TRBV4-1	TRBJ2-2	TGCGCCAGCAGCCAAGACAACAGGCCCGGGGAGCTGTTTTTT	CASSQDNRPGELFF
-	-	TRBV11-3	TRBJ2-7	TGTGCCAGCAGCTTAGAGTCCGGCGGGGAGCAGTACTTC	CASSLESGGEQYF
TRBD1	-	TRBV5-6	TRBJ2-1	TGTGCCAGCAGCCCAACACAGGGGGGCAATGAGCAGTTCTTC	CASSPTQGGNEQFF
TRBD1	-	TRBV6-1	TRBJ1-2	TGTGCCAGCAGCGCGACAGGGCAATATGGCTACACCTTC	CASSATGQYGYTF
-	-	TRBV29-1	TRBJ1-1	TGCAGCGTTGAAGAATCACTAGGGCTTGAAGCTTTCTTT	CSVEESLGLEAFF
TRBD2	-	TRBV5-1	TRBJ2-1	TGCGCCAGCAGCTTGTCTAGCGGGGGGGCGCTCAATGAGCAGTTCTTC	CASSLSSGGALNEQFF
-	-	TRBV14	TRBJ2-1	TGTGCCAGCAGCCAAGTAACAGTAGGGGCTATCGGCCATGAGCAGTTCTTC	CASSQVTVGAIGHEQFF
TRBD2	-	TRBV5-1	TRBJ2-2	TGCGCCAGCACAGGGAGGGACGGAACGAACACCGGGGAGCTGTTTTTT	CASTGRDGTNTGELFF
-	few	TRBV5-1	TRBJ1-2	TGCGCCAGCAGCCCCGGGGATAGTCTTATTTATGGCTACACCTTC	CASSPGDSLIYGYTF
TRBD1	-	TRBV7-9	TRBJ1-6	TGTGCCAGCAGCTTAGGGGACAGGGGTTATAATTCACCCCTCCACTTT	CASSLGDRGYNSPLHF
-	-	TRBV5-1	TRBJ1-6	TGCGCCAGCAGCTTGGATGCAGGGAGGCATTCACCCCTCCACTTT	CASSLDAGRHSPLHF
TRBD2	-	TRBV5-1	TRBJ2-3	TGCGCCAGCAGCTTGGATAGTAGCGGGAGTCGGGATACGCAGTATTTT	CASSLDSSGSRDTQYF
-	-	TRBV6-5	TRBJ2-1	TGTGCCAGCAGTTCGTCGACCGTCTACAATGAGCAGTTCTTC	CASSSSTVYNEQFF
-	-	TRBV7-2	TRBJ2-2	TGTGCCAGCAGCTTACACGCAGCAGCGAACACCGGGGAGCTGTTTTTT	CASSLHAAANTGELFF
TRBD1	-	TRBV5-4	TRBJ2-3	TGTGCCAGCAGCTTTGCGACAGGGAATACGCAGTATTTT	CASSFATGNTQYF
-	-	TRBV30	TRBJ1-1	TGTGCCTGGACCGGGGCGTCAGAAGCTTTCTTT	CAWTGASEAFF
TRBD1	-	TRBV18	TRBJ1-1	TGTGCCAGCTCACCAGGACAGGGGGCTGAAGCTTTCTTT	CASSPGQGAEAFF
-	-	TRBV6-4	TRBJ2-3	TGTGCCAGCAGCCGACGCGACGGAACAGATACGCAGTATTTT	CASSRRDGTDTQYF
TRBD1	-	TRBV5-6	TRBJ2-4	TGTGCCAGCAGCCTATCACTCGGGACAGGGACCTTAACGGACATTCAGTACTTC	CASSLSLGTGTLTDIQYF
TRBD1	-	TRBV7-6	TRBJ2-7	TGTGCCAGCAGCTTACTAAACCAGCCATACAGGGGGCGCGTCTACGAGCAGTACTTC	CASSLLNQPYRGRVYEQYF
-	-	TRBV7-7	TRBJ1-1	TGTGCCAGCAGCTTAAACAGGGACACTGAAGCTTTCTTT	CASSLNRDTEAFF
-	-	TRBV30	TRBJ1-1	TGTGCCTGGAGGGACAAGAAGGTATGGAACACTGAAGCTTTCTTT	CAWRDKKVWNTEAFF